This TCR beta chain was identified in a study of control samples from healthy donors and cancer patients. Assay used: immunoSEQ multiplex PCR; TCRdb lists only in-frame clones, some missing. The sample contains about 60,000 clones, about 82% of which appear only once. The CDR3 consists of 14 residues. Trimming left V 7 bases short and J 3 bases short, with 11 bases between. CDR1 and CDR2 from the germline V gene are KGHDR and SFDVKD. Specimen: blood. The receptor's source is a man aged 35-49 years in good health. V gene TRBV24-1 combines with J gene TRBJ2-2, with D possibly matching TRBD1 (5 bases). The CDR3 loop reads CATRSDSDTGELFF. CDR3 DNA: TGTGCCACCAGATCCGACAGTGACACCGGGGAGCTGTTTTTT.